The rows below give T cell receptor beta chains drawn from one sample of a study of memory CD4+ T cells and cytomegalovirus serostatus. TCRdb's copy holds only in-frame clones and misses some; the assay was immunoSEQ multiplex PCR. The table lists some 64,000 clones, 75% to 85% of them singletons, with about 0.8% in the top ten. The specimen was memory CD4+ T cells from blood. Every receptor here comes from an adult in good health and CMV-seronegative. Each CDR3 is given without its conserved first and last residue.

>TRBV28|TRBJ1-3|15
ASSLIKGGGTGNTIY
>TRBV29-1|TRBJ1-2|11
SVEVTANYGYT
>TRBV6-1|TRBJ1-5|13
ASNRGNGGNQPQH
>TRBV28|TRBJ2-4|16
ASSQQHGLAGGRNIQY
>TRBV4-1|TRBJ1-4|12
ASSQVQGNEKLF
>TRBV28|TRBJ1-3|13
ASSTPRTGGNTIY
>TRBV4-1|TRBJ2-1|14
ASSQESLARYNEQF
>TRBV7-9|TRBJ2-3|13
ASSPTGFSTDTQY
>TRBV11-3|TRBJ2-2|12
ASRGQGAGGELF
>TRBV29-1|TRBJ1-4|13
SVEERTATNEKLF
>TRBV5-6|TRBJ2-5|16
ASSWGGYGPLRQETQY
>TRBV11-2|TRBJ2-1|13
ASRSPSGSGSEQF
>TRBV11-1|TRBJ2-1|12
ASSLREAYNEQF
>TRBV15|TRBJ2-1|16
ATSRVSRLAGALNEQF
>TRBV6-1|TRBJ2-6|14
ASSDAGSAGANVLT
>TRBV6-5|TRBJ1-4|12
ASSYSGLGEKLF
>TRBV19|TRBJ1-1|11
ASRDRMNTEAF
>TRBV7-3|TRBJ2-1|19
ASRKQALAGGRPSRYNEQF
>TRBV7-8|TRBJ2-7|14
ASSLDTGESSYEQY
>TRBV6-1|TRBJ1-2|12
ASRAGQANYGYT